This T cell receptor beta chain was recorded in a study of shared clonotypes between healthy human individuals. Background on the study: Plates per donor: three CD4 naive, three CD4 memory, two CD8 naive, one CD8 memory.

Between the trimmed V and J ends, which lost 5 bases and 4 bases, there was a span of 14 bases. The CDR3 is 14 residues long. The germline V gene has CDR1 MNHEY and CDR2 SVGAGI. A 200 ng quantity of DNA, 32,000 or so T cell genomes, went into the sorted-subset replicate PCRs. The protocol was immunoSEQ multiplex PCR, while the TCRdb copy is restricted to in-frame clones and leaves out a portion. This table has approximately 2,300,000 clones, 80% to 95% appearing once. Every one of the donors was a Caucasian adult that lived in Nashville, Tennessee. The sequenced sample was naive CD4+ T cells from PBMCs. Subset of the sample: CD45RA+ positively selected. The chain recombines TRBV6-5 with TRBJ2-5, with D possibly TRBD2 on 5 matching bases. The sequence was collected from a man aged 18 to 29 in good health. Some clones in this sample may be carry-over from other donors' samples. CDR3 DNA sequence: TGTGCCAGCAGTAGACGGGTCGGGGTAGAGACCCAGTACTTC. Translating it yields CASSRRVGVETQYF.